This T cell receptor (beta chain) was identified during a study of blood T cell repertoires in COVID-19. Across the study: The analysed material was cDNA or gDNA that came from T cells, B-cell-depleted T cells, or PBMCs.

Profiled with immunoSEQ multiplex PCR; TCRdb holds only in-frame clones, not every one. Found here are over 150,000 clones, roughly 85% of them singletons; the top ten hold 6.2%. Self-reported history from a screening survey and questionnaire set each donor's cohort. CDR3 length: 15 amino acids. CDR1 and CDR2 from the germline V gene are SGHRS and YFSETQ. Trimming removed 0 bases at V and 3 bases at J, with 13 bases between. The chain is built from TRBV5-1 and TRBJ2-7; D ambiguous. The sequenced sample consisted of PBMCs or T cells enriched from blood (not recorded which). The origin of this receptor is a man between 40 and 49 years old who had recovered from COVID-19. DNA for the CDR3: TGCGCCAGCAGCTTGGGCGTCGCCGCGGACTACGAGCAGTACTTC. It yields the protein CASSLGVAADYEQYF.